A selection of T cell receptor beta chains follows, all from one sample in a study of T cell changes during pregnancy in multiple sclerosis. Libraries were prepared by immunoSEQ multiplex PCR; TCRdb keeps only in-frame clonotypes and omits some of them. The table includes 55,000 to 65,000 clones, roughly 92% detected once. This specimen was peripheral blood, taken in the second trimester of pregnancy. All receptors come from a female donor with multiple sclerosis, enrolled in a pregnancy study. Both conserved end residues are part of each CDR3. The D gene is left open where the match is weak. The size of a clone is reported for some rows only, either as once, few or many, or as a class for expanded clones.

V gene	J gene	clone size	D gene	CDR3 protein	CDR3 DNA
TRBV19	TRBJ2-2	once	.	CASSIRQGLGTGELFF	TGTGCCAGTAGTATAAGGCAGGGGTTAGGAACCGGGGAGCTGTTTTTT
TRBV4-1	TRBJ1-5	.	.	CASNLAGYGNQPQHF	TGCGCCAGCAACCTTGCGGGGTATGGTAATCAGCCCCAGCATTTT
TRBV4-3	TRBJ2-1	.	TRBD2	CASSQDPAGALNEQFF	TGCGCCAGCAGCCAAGATCCAGCGGGAGCCCTTAATGAGCAGTTCTTC
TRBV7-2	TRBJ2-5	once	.	CASSPYPGTLKETQYF	TGTGCCAGCAGCCCATATCCCGGGACTCTAAAAGAGACCCAGTACTTC
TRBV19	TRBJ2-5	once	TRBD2	CASSLGGGTGETQYF	TGTGCCAGTAGCCTGGGGGGAGGGACGGGAGAGACCCAGTACTTC
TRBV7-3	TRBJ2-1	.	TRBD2	CASSWTSGIKDEQFF	TGTGCCAGCAGCTGGACTAGCGGGATTAAGGATGAGCAGTTCTTC
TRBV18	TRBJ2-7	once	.	CASSPYRDTPYEQYF	TGTGCCAGCTCACCGTACCGGGACACACCCTACGAGCAGTACTTC
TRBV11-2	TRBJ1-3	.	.	CASSNQGTGNTIYF	TGTGCCAGCAGCAACCAGGGAACCGGAAACACCATATATTTT
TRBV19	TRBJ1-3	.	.	CASSIWSGTGNTIYF	TGTGCCAGTAGTATCTGGTCAGGGACTGGAAACACCATATATTTT
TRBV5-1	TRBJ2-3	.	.	CASFLEVHTQYF	TGCGCCAGCTTCTTAGAAGTGCATACGCAGTATTTT
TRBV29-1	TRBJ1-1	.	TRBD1	CSAVGQTNTEAFF	TGCAGCGCTGTGGGACAGACTAACACTGAAGCTTTCTTT
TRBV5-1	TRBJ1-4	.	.	CASSFYGGTQEKLFF	TGCGCCAGCAGCTTTTACGGGGGGACGCAGGAAAAACTGTTTTTT
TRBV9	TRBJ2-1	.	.	CASSRRDEQFF	TGTGCCAGCAGCCGCCGGGATGAGCAGTTCTTC
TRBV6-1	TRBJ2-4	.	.	CASSLAKNIQYF	TGTGCCAGCAGTCTAGCCAAAAACATTCAGTACTTC
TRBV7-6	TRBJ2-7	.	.	CASSSDRYSYEQYF	TGTGCCAGCAGCTCTGACAGATACTCCTACGAGCAGTACTTC
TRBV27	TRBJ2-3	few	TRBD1	CASSWDSRTDTQYF	TGTGCCAGCAGTTGGGACAGCCGCACAGATACGCAGTATTTT
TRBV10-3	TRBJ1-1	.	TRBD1	CAIRTGQGMNTEAFF	TGTGCCATCAGGACTGGACAGGGCATGAACACTGAAGCTTTCTTT
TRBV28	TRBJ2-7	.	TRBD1	CASSSEGTGALSYKYF	TGTGCCAGCAGTTCTGAGGGGACAGGTGCCCTCTCGTACAAGTACTTC
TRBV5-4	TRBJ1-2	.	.	CASSFGQGNYGYTF	TGTGCCAGCAGCTTCGGGCAGGGCAACTATGGCTACACCTTC
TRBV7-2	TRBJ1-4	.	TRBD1	CASSLVGGREEKLFF	TGTGCCAGCAGCTTAGTAGGGGGCAGGGAGGAAAAACTGTTTTTT
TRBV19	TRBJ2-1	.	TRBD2	CASSWTSGSFEQFF	TGTGCCAGTAGTTGGACTAGCGGGAGCTTCGAGCAGTTCTTC
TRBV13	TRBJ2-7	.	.	CASSHRGEGALYEQYF	TGTGCCAGCAGCCACAGGGGGGAGGGGGCTCTTTACGAGCAGTACTTC
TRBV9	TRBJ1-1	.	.	CASRKMPGAPSLVTEAFF	TGTGCCAGCAGGAAGATGCCGGGAGCCCCTAGTCTGGTCACTGAAGCTTTCTTT
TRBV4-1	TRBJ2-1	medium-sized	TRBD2	CASSQDSKSSGRGSYNEQFF	TGCGCCAGCAGCCAAGATTCGAAGTCCAGCGGGAGGGGATCCTACAATGAGCAGTTCTTC
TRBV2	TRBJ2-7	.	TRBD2	CASSSLAGGPYEQYF	TGTGCCAGCAGCTCTCTAGCGGGAGGTCCCTACGAGCAGTACTTC
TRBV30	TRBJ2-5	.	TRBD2	CAWKGTSGRAGGETQYF	TGTGCCTGGAAAGGGACTAGCGGGAGGGCCGGGGGAGAGACCCAGTACTTC
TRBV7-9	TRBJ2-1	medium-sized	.	CASSSTSPGDNEQFF	TGTGCCAGCAGCTCCACATCCCCAGGGGACAATGAGCAGTTCTTC
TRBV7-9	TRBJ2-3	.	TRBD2	CASSFTGTSDRGWDTQYF	TGTGCCAGCAGCTTTACCGGGACTAGCGACAGGGGTTGGGATACGCAGTATTTT
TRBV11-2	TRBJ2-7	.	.	CASSFDRTYEQYF	TGTGCCAGCAGCTTCGACAGAACCTACGAGCAGTACTTC
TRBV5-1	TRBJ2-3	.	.	CASREGGDTQYF	TGCGCCAGCAGAGAGGGGGGGGATACGCAGTATTTT
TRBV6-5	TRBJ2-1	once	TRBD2	CASRRLADNEQFF	TGTGCCAGCAGGCGACTAGCGGACAATGAGCAGTTCTTC
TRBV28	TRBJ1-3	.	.	CASRRSQAIPYF	TGTGCCAGCAGACGCTCCCAGGCAATTCCATATTTT
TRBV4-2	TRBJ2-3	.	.	CASSQSVGTDTQYF	TGTGCCAGCAGCCAAAGCGTGGGCACAGATACGCAGTATTTT
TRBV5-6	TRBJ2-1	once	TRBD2	CASSFASGRQNNEQFF	TGTGCCAGCAGCTTCGCTAGCGGGAGACAAAACAATGAGCAGTTCTTC
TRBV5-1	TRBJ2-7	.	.	CASSSGGTYEQYF	TGCGCCAGCAGCTCCGGGGGAACCTACGAGCAGTACTTC
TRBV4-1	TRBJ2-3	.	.	CASSQQTKTSTDTQYF	TGCGCCAGCAGCCAACAAACAAAGACTAGCACAGATACGCAGTATTTT
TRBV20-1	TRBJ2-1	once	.	CSATDYPEQFF	TGCAGTGCTACCGACTACCCTGAGCAGTTCTTC
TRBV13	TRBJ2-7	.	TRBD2	CASSPWTSANSYEQYF	TGTGCCAGCAGCCCGTGGACTAGCGCCAACTCCTACGAGCAGTACTTC
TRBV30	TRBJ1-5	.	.	CAWRGSGQPQHF	TGTGCCTGGAGGGGCTCAGGACAGCCCCAGCATTTT
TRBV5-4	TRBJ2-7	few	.	CASSFPGLISYEQYF	TGTGCCAGCAGCTTCCCGGGACTGATCTCCTACGAGCAGTACTTC
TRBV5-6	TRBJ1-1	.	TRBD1	CASSPLDRESEAFF	TGTGCCAGCAGCCCCCTGGACAGGGAGTCGGAAGCTTTCTTT
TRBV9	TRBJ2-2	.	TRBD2	CASSLAGVGTGELFF	TGTGCCAGCAGCCTAGCGGGAGTAGGTACCGGGGAGCTGTTTTTT
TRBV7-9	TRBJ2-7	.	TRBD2	CASSLTPPLAGPYEQYF	TGTGCCAGCAGCTTAACACCCCCACTAGCGGGCCCCTACGAGCAGTACTTC
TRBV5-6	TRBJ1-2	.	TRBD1	CASSLWTGYPPYGYTF	TGTGCCAGCAGCTTGTGGACAGGGTACCCTCCCTATGGCTACACCTTC
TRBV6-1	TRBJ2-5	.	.	CASSEALRNRYF	TGTGCCAGCAGTGAAGCCCTCCGGAACAGGTACTTC
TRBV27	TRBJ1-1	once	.	CASTPRAGEGLAFF	TGTGCCAGCACCCCCCGAGCAGGGGAAGGGCTAGCTTTCTTT
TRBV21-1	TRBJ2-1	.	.	CASTPKGSDPQPDEQFF	TGTGCCAGCACCCCGAAGGGGTCAGACCCCCAGCCCGATGAGCAGTTCTTC
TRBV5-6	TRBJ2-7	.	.	CASSVRGMSHEQYF	TGTGCCAGCAGCGTCAGGGGTATGAGCCACGAGCAGTACTTC